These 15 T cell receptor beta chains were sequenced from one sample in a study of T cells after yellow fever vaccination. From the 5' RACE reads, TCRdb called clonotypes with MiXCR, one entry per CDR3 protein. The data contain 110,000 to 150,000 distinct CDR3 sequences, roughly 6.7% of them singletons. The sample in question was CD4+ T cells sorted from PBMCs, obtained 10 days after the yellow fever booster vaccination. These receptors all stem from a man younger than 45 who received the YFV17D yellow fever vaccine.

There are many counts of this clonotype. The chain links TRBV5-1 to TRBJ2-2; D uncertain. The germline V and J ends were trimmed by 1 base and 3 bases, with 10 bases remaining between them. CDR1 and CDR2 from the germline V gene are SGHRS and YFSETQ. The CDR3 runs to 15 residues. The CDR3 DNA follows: TGCGCCAGCAGCTTGTCGCCAGCTGACACCGGGGAGCTGTTTTTT. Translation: CASSLSPADTGELFF.

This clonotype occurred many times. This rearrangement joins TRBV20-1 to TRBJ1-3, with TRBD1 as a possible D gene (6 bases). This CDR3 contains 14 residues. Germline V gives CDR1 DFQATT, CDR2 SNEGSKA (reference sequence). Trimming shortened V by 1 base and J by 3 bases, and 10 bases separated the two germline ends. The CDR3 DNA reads TGCAGTGCTAGAGTGGCAGGGGTTGGAAACACCATATATTTT. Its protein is CSARVAGVGNTIYF.

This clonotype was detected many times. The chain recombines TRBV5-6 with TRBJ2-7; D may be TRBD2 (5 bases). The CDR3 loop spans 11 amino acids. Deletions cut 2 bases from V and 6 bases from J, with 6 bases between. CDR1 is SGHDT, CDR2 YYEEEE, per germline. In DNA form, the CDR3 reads TGTGCCAGCAGCTTAGCGGCCGAGCAGTACTTC. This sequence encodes CASSLAAEQYF.

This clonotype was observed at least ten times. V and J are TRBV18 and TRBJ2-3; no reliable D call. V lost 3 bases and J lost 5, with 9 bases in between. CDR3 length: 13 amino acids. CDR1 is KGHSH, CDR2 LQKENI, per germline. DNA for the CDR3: TGTGCCAGCTCACCCTCTACGGTAGATACGCAGTATTTT. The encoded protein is CASSPSTVDTQYF. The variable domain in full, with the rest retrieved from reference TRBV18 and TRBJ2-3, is NAGVMQNPRHLVRRRGQEARLRCSPMKGHSHVYWYRQLPEEGLKFMVYLQKENIIDESGMPKERFSAEFPKEGPSILRIQQVVRGDSAAYFCASSPSTVDTQYFGPGTRLTVL.

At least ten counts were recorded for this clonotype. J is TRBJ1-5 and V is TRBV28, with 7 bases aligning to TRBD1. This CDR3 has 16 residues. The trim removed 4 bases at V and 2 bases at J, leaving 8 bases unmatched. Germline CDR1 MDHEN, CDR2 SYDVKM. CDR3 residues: CASSSGQLRGNQPQHF. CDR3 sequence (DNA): TGTGCCAGCAGTTCGGGACAGCTCCGGGGCAATCAGCCCCAGCATTTT.

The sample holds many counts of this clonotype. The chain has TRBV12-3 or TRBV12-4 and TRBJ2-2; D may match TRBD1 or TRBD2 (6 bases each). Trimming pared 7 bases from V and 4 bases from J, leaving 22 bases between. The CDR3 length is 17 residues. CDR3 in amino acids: CASTTIWGAGSTGELFF. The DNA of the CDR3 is TGTGCCAGCACCACAATCTGGGGGGCCGGGAGCACCGGGGAGCTGTTTTTT.

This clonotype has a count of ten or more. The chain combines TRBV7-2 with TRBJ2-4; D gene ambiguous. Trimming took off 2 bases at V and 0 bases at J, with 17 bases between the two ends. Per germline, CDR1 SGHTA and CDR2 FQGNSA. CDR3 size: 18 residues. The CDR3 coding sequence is TGTGCCAGCAGCTTATCGGCAGGAGAACTTCTAGCCAAAAACATTCAGTACTTC. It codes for CASSLSAGELLAKNIQYF. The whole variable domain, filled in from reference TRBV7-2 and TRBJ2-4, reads GAGVSQSPSNKVTEKGKDVELRCDPISGHTALYWYRQSLGQGLEFLIYFQGNSAPDKSGLPSDRFSAERTGGSVSTLTIQRTQQEDSAVYLCASSLSAGELLAKNIQYFGAGTRLSVL.

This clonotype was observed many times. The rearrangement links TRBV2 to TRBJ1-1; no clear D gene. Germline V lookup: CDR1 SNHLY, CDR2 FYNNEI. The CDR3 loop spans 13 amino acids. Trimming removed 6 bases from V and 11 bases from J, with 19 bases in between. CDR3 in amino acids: CASSSQANGRAFF. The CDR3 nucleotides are TGTGCCAGCAGCTCCCAAGCAAACGGACGCGCTTTCTTT.

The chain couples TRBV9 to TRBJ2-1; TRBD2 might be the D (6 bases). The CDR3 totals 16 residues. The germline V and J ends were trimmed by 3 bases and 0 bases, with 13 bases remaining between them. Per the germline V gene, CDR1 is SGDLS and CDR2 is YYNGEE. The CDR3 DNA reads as TGTGCCAGCAGCGCCCTAGGACTAAGCTCCTACAATGAGCAGTTCTTC. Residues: CASSALGLSSYNEQFF. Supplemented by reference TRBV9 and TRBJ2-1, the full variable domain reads DSGVTQTPKHLITATGQRVTLRCSPRSGDLSVYWYQQSLDQGLQFLIQYYNGEERAKGNILERFSAQQFPDLHSELNLSSLELGDSALYFCASSALGLSSYNEQFFGPGTRLTVL.

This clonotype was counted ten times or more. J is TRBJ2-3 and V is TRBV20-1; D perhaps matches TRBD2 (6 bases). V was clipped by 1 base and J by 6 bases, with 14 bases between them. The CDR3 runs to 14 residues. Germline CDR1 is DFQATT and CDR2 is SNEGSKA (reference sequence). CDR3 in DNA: TGCAGTGCTAGAGGGACGGACTATTTGGATACGCAGTATTTT. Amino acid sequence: CSARGTDYLDTQYF.

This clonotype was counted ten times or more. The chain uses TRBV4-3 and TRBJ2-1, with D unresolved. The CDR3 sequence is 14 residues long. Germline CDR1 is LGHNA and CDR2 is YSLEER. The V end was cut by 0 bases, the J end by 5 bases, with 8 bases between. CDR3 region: CASSQEGLHNEQFF. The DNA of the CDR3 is TGCGCCAGCAGCCAAGAAGGCCTACACAATGAGCAGTTCTTC.

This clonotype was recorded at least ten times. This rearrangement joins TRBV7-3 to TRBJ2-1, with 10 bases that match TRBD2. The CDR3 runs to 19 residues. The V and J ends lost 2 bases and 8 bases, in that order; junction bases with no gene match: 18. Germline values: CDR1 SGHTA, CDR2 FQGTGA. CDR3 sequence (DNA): TGTGCCAGCAGCTTATGTCGTCTAGCGGGAGTGGGATCCTTCGATGAGCAGTTCTTC. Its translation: CASSLCRLAGVGSFDEQFF.

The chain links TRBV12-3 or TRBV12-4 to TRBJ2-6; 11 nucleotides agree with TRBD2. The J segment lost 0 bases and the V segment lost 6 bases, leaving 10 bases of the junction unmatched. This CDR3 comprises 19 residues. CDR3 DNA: TGTGCCAGCAGACCTCGACTAGCGGGAAACCACTCTGGGGCCAACGTCCTGACTTTC. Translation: CASRPRLAGNHSGANVLTF.

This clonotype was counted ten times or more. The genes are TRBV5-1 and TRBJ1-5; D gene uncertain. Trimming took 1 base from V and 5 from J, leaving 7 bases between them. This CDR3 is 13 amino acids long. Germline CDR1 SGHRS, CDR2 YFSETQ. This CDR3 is CASSLFLDQPQHF. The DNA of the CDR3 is TGCGCCAGCAGCTTGTTCCTTGATCAGCCCCAGCATTTT. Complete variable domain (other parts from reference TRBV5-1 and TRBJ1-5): KAGVTQTPRYLIKTRGQQVTLSCSPISGHRSVSWYQQTPGQGLQFLFEYFSETQRNKGNFPGRFSGRQFSNSRSEMNVSTLELGDSALYLCASSLFLDQPQHFGDGTRLSIL.

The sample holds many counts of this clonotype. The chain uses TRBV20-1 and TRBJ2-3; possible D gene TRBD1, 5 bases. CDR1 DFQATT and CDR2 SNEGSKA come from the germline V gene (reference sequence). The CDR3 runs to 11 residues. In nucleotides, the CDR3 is TGCAGGACAGAATCCACAGATACGCAGTATTTT. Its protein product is CRTESTDTQYF.